These T cell receptor beta chains were read from a single sample in a study of blood T cell repertoires in COVID-19. The data were produced by immunoSEQ multiplex PCR, yet TCRdb's version contains in-frame clones alone and is incomplete. The data show 100,000 to 150,000 clones, roughly 91% seen once. Material for sequencing was peripheral blood. These receptor sequences come from a man in his sixties with COVID-19, enrolled during active disease. The CDR3 runs from the conserved cysteine through the conserved F or W. Each record gives: D gene, J gene, V gene, clone size, CDR3 protein, CDR3 DNA. A D gene is named only where the DNA matches it firmly. A clone size is listed for some rows: how often the clone was seen (once, few, many), or a class if it is expanded.

d_call: -; j_call: TRBJ1-1; v_call: TRBV30; clone_size: -; cdr3_aa: CAWSVRREAFF; cdr3_nt: TGTGCCTGGAGTGTACGCCGGGAAGCTTTCTTT
d_call: -; j_call: TRBJ2-2; v_call: TRBV14; clone_size: -; cdr3_aa: CASSGEPQNTGELFF; cdr3_nt: TGTGCCAGCAGCGGGGAGCCCCAGAACACCGGGGAGCTGTTTTTT
d_call: -; j_call: TRBJ1-5; v_call: TRBV24-1; clone_size: -; cdr3_aa: CATSEKGLSNQPQHF; cdr3_nt: TGTGCCACCAGTGAAAAGGGGCTTAGCAATCAGCCCCAGCATTTT
d_call: -; j_call: TRBJ1-2; v_call: TRBV3-1/TRBV3-2; clone_size: -; cdr3_aa: CASSRGEDGYTF; cdr3_nt: TGTGCCAGCAGCCGAGGGGAGGATGGCTACACCTTC
d_call: -; j_call: TRBJ1-4; v_call: TRBV5-1; clone_size: -; cdr3_aa: CASSFSLDRVNEKLFF; cdr3_nt: -
d_call: -; j_call: TRBJ1-1; v_call: TRBV6-1; clone_size: -; cdr3_aa: CASSELMNTEAFF; cdr3_nt: TGTGCCAGCAGTGAGTTAATGAACACTGAAGCTTTCTTT
d_call: -; j_call: TRBJ2-7; v_call: TRBV4-2; clone_size: -; cdr3_aa: CASSQAGFLTYEQYF; cdr3_nt: TGTGCCAGCAGCCAAGCCGGGTTCCTTACCTACGAGCAGTACTTC
d_call: -; j_call: TRBJ1-3; v_call: TRBV12-5; clone_size: -; cdr3_aa: CASGLAGLPTSGNTIYF; cdr3_nt: TGTGCTAGTGGTTTAGCAGGACTTCCTACCTCTGGAAACACCATATATTTT
d_call: -; j_call: TRBJ1-2; v_call: TRBV6-5; clone_size: -; cdr3_aa: CASFQSLYGYTF; cdr3_nt: TGTGCCAGCTTTCAGTCTCTCTATGGCTACACCTTC
d_call: -; j_call: TRBJ1-6; v_call: TRBV25-1; clone_size: -; cdr3_aa: CASSDEGGSNSPLHF; cdr3_nt: TGTGCCAGCAGTGACGAAGGAGGGTCGAATTCACCCCTCCACTTT
d_call: -; j_call: TRBJ2-5; v_call: TRBV7-6; clone_size: few; cdr3_aa: CASSPWAPQETQYF; cdr3_nt: TGTGCCAGCAGCCCCTGGGCCCCACAAGAGACCCAGTACTTC
d_call: -; j_call: TRBJ1-4; v_call: TRBV6-5; clone_size: -; cdr3_aa: CASSYRGRGEKLFF; cdr3_nt: TGTGCCAGCAGTTATCGGGGGAGGGGTGAAAAACTGTTTTTT
d_call: TRBD2; j_call: TRBJ2-2; v_call: TRBV13; clone_size: -; cdr3_aa: CASSSRLAGGITGELFF; cdr3_nt: TGTGCCAGCAGCTCTCGTCTAGCGGGGGGTATAACCGGGGAGCTGTTTTTT
d_call: -; j_call: TRBJ1-1; v_call: TRBV6-2/TRBV6-3; clone_size: -; cdr3_aa: CASSYSPSRNLNTEAFF; cdr3_nt: TGTGCCAGCAGTTACTCGCCCTCCAGGAACTTGAACACTGAAGCTTTCTTT
d_call: -; j_call: TRBJ2-5; v_call: TRBV5-6; clone_size: -; cdr3_aa: CASSPPLPGILGETQYF; cdr3_nt: TGTGCCAGCAGCCCACCACTTCCCGGGATACTAGGGGAGACCCAGTACTTC
d_call: -; j_call: TRBJ2-5; v_call: TRBV9; clone_size: -; cdr3_aa: CASSVEGETQYF; cdr3_nt: TGTGCCAGCAGCGTAGAGGGGGAGACCCAGTACTTC
d_call: -; j_call: TRBJ1-6; v_call: TRBV30; clone_size: -; cdr3_aa: CAWSVRRGGDSPLHF; cdr3_nt: TGTGCCTGGAGTGTACGTCGAGGGGGGGATTCACCCCTCCACTTT
d_call: TRBD1; j_call: TRBJ1-5; v_call: TRBV18; clone_size: -; cdr3_aa: CASSYGQGNQPQHF; cdr3_nt: TGTGCCAGCTCATACGGACAGGGCAATCAGCCCCAGCATTTT
d_call: TRBD2; j_call: TRBJ2-2; v_call: TRBV7-2; clone_size: -; cdr3_aa: CASSLGLAGTGELFF; cdr3_nt: TGTGCCAGCAGTCTTGGACTAGCCGGCACCGGGGAGCTGTTTTTT
d_call: -; j_call: TRBJ1-2; v_call: TRBV7-9; clone_size: -; cdr3_aa: CASSLAVGGGYTF; cdr3_nt: TGTGCCAGCAGCTTAGCGGTAGGGGGTGGCTACACCTTC
d_call: -; j_call: TRBJ1-1; v_call: TRBV6-5; clone_size: -; cdr3_aa: CASSYRRSRGEAFF; cdr3_nt: TGTGCCAGCAGTTACCGCAGATCCCGGGGTGAAGCTTTCTTT
d_call: -; j_call: TRBJ1-2; v_call: TRBV30; clone_size: -; cdr3_aa: CAWSVLKGRVTDGYTF; cdr3_nt: TGTGCCTGGAGTGTACTGAAAGGGAGAGTTACGGATGGCTACACCTTC
d_call: -; j_call: TRBJ2-3; v_call: TRBV4-1; clone_size: -; cdr3_aa: CASSQDQYREVPDTQYF; cdr3_nt: TGCGCCAGCAGCCAAGATCAGTATAGGGAGGTTCCAGATACGCAGTATTTT